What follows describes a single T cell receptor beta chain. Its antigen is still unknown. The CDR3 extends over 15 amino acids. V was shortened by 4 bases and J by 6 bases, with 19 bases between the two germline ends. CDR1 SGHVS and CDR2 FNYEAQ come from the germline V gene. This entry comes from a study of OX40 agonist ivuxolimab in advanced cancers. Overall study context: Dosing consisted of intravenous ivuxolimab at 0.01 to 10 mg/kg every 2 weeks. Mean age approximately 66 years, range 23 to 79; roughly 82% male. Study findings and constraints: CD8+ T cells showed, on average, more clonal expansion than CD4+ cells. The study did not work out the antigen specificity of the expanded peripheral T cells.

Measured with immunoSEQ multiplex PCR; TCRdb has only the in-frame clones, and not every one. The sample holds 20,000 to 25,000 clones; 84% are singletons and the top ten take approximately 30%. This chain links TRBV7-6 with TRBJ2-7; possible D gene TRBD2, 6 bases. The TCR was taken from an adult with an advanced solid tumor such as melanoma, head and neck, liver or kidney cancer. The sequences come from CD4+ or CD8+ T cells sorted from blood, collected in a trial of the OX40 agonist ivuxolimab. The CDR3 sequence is CASSSDLRGGREQYF. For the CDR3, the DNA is TGTGCCAGCAGCTCCGACCTTCGGGGAGGACGCGAGCAGTACTTC.